The 18 T cell receptor beta chains reported below all come from one sample, sequenced in a study of blood T cell repertoires in COVID-19. Sequenced by immunoSEQ multiplex PCR; TCRdb stores in-frame clones only, minus some. This table holds roughly 110,000 clones, 85% found once. The sequencing input was peripheral blood. The receptors come from a woman aged 55-70 years with COVID-19, enrolled during active disease.

This clone was detected a few times. The gene calls are TRBV2 and TRBJ2-7; weak D call: TRBD2 (5 bases). V gave up 4 bases and J gave up 1 base, with 8 bases separating them. The V gene's germline CDR1 is SNHLY and CDR2 FYNNEI. The CDR3 contains 13 residues. CDR3: CASSASRSYEQYF. The DNA for the CDR3 is TGTGCCAGCAGTGCTAGCCGATCCTACGAGCAGTACTTC.

This chain uses TRBV19 with TRBJ1-1; TRBD1 aligns across 11 bases. The length of the CDR3 is 14 residues. CDR1 is LNHDA and CDR2 is SQIVND in the germline V gene (reference sequence). J was trimmed by 6 bases and V by 4 bases; bases with no gene match: 4. Here the CDR3 DNA reads TGTGCCAGTAGTAACAGGGACAGGGGGGCTGAAGCTTTCTTT. Amino acids: CASSNRDRGAEAFF.

This clone was observed a handful of times. The chain has TRBV27 and TRBJ1-6; D is possibly TRBD1 (6 bases). Germline CDR1 is MNHEY and CDR2 is SMNVEV (reference sequence). V was clipped by 6 bases and J by 9 bases, with 12 bases between them. The CDR3 covers 13 residues. As DNA, the CDR3 is TGTGCCAGCAGCCAAAGGACAGCTTCACCCCTCCACTTT. Its translation: CASSQRTASPLHF.

J is TRBJ2-7 and V is TRBV30; 7 nucleotides line up with TRBD1. Germline CDR1 and CDR2: GTSNPN and SVGIG (reference sequence). The CDR3 is made up of 13 amino acids. V was clipped by 2 bases and J by 4 bases; unmatched bases: 5. CDR3 DNA: TGTGCCTGGAGTATGGGACAGCTATACGAGCAGTACTTC. It specifies CAWSMGQLYEQYF.

The chain recombines TRBV4-3 with TRBJ1-6; TRBD1 matches at 7 bases. V shed 2 bases, J shed 10 bases, and the junction held 14 bases outside the gene matches. Germline CDR1 LGHNA, CDR2 YSLEER. The CDR3 is 17 amino acids. The chain's CDR3 is CASSQIGYRQGTSPLHF. The CDR3 DNA reads TGCGCCAGCAGCCAAATTGGGTATAGACAGGGAACCTCACCCCTCCACTTT.

This chain connects TRBV5-4 to TRBJ2-2; tentatively, D is TRBD1 (6 bases). This CDR3 contains 15 residues. Germline V gene data show CDR1 as SGHNT and CDR2 as YYREEE (reference sequence). V lost 3 bases and J lost 7, with 16 bases in between. The CDR3 sequence is CASSWGQGIGGELFF. CDR3 DNA: TGTGCCAGCAGCTGGGGGCAGGGGATAGGCGGGGAGCTGTTTTTT.

This chain joins TRBV2 and TRBJ1-2, with 10 positions matching TRBD1. V lost 4 bases and J lost 4; bases outside the gene matches: 3. Per the germline V gene, CDR1 is SNHLY and CDR2 is FYNNEI. The CDR3 runs 14 residues. The CDR3 bases are TGTGCCAGCAGTGGACAGGGGGCTGGCTATGGCTACACCTTC. As protein: CASSGQGAGYGYTF.

V gene TRBV5-1 combines with J gene TRBJ1-1; 11 positions agree with TRBD1. After removal of 5 bases from V and 0 bases from J, the junction contained 6 bases not matched to a gene. Germline-derived CDR1 and CDR2 are SGHRS and YFSETQ. The CDR3 has 16 amino acids. The CDR3 DNA follows: TGCGCCAGCAGTATCCGGGACAGGGGGATGAACACTGAAGCTTTCTTT. This gives the protein CASSIRDRGMNTEAFF.

The CDR3 loop reads CASSISRYYGYTF. Written as DNA, the CDR3 is TGTGCCAGTAGTATATCACGGTACTATGGCTACACCTTC. The rearrangement uses TRBV19 and TRBJ1-2; D gene ambiguous. This CDR3 comprises 13 residues. Germline lookup yields CDR1 LNHDA and CDR2 SQIVND (reference sequence). Between the trimmed V and J ends, which lost 2 bases and 3 bases, there was a span of 7 bases.

V is TRBV9 and J is TRBJ2-1, with TRBD2 identical over 16 bases. V was pared by 2 bases and J by 4 bases, with 9 bases of the junction left unmatched. The CDR3 covers 19 residues. Germline V CDR1 and CDR2: SGDLS, YYNGEE. The CDR3 bases are TGTGCCAGCAGCGTCACTCCGGGACTAGCGGGGGGGCGTTACAATGAGCAGTTCTTC. Translated, it gives CASSVTPGLAGGRYNEQFF.

This chain uses TRBV27 with TRBJ2-6, with D hard to call. V lost 5 bases and J lost 1, with 12 bases in between. Germline CDR1 MNHEY, CDR2 SMNVEV (reference sequence). The CDR3 is 16 residues long. The CDR3 DNA follows: TGTGCCAGCAGTCTCCGTTCAGGATCTGGGGCCAACGTCCTGACTTTC. Translation: CASSLRSGSGANVLTF.

This clone was recorded a few times. The chain couples TRBV10-3 to TRBJ2-3; D gene ambiguous. Trimming left V 3 bases short and J 2 bases short, with 6 bases between. The CDR3 extends over 13 amino acids. Germline values: CDR1 ENHRY, CDR2 SYGVKD. Here the CDR3 reads CAISELNTDTQYF. CDR3 bases: TGTGCCATCAGTGAACTAAACACAGATACGCAGTATTTT.

The rearrangement links TRBV5-4 to TRBJ2-7; D is unclear. Germline lookup yields CDR1 SGHNT and CDR2 YYREEE (reference sequence). This CDR3 comprises 14 residues. V was clipped by 3 bases and J by 5 bases, with 15 bases between them. DNA for the CDR3: TGTGCCAGCAGCTCCCTAGGAGCGTGGGACGAGCAGTACTTC. It codes for CASSSLGAWDEQYF.

V gene TRBV11-3 combines with J gene TRBJ2-3; TRBD2 matches 8 bases. The J segment lost 4 bases and the V segment lost 3 bases, leaving 9 bases of the junction unmatched. The V gene's germline CDR1 is SGHNT and CDR2 YENEEA. CDR3 length: 16 amino acids. The CDR3 DNA reads TGTGCCAGCAGCTTGGCATTAGCGGGGCATGCAGATACGCAGTATTTT. It yields the protein CASSLALAGHADTQYF.

This sequence joins TRBV12-3 or TRBV12-4 and TRBJ1-4; the D is unclear. The germline V and J ends were trimmed by 5 bases and 5 bases, with 6 bases remaining between them. The CDR3 extends over 12 amino acids. CDR3 nucleotides: TGTGCCAGCAGTCTGGGCAATGAAAAACTGTTTTTT. It encodes CASSLGNEKLFF.

This clone was seen more than once but under ten times. J is TRBJ2-3 and V is TRBV18, with 11 bases matching TRBD2. Germline trimming cut 5 bases from V and 2 bases from J; bases unmatched to any gene: 6. The V gene's germline CDR1 is KGHSH and CDR2 LQKENI. This CDR3 has 16 residues. CDR3 in amino acids: CASSAATSGATDTQYF. The DNA for the CDR3 is TGTGCCAGCTCAGCCGCGACTAGCGGGGCCACAGATACGCAGTATTTT. The full variable domain, its missing parts supplied by reference TRBV18 and TRBJ2-3, is NAGVMQNPRHLVRRRGQEARLRCSPMKGHSHVYWYRQLPEEGLKFMVYLQKENIIDESGMPKERFSAEFPKEGPSILRIQQVVRGDSAAYFCASSAATSGATDTQYFGPGTRLTVL.

In DNA form, the CDR3 reads TGTGCCAGCAGCCAAGTAAGAAGGACAGGGACCCCAGATACGCAGTATTTT. This encodes CASSQVRRTGTPDTQYF. V is TRBV4-2 and J is TRBJ2-3, with 8 bases matching TRBD1. Germline lookup yields CDR1 LGHNA and CDR2 YNFKEQ. V dropped 1 base and J dropped 4; count of bases not matched to a gene: 10. The CDR3 extends over 17 amino acids.

A single count supports this clone. The genes are TRBV28 and TRBJ1-1, with D tentatively TRBD1 (6 bases). CDR1 is MDHEN and CDR2 is SYDVKM in the germline V gene. The CDR3 runs to 14 residues. Trimming removed 6 bases from V and 0 bases from J, with 11 bases in between. CDR3 sequence: CASRLGQLNTEAFF. The CDR3, as DNA: TGTGCCAGCAGACTAGGACAGTTGAACACTGAAGCTTTCTTT. The variable domain in full, completed from reference TRBV28 and TRBJ1-1, reads DVKVTQSSRYLVKRTGEKVFLECVQDMDHENMFWYRQDPGLGLRLIYFSYDVKMKEKGDIPEGYSVSREKKERFSLILESASTNQTSMYLCASRLGQLNTEAFFGQGTRLTVV.